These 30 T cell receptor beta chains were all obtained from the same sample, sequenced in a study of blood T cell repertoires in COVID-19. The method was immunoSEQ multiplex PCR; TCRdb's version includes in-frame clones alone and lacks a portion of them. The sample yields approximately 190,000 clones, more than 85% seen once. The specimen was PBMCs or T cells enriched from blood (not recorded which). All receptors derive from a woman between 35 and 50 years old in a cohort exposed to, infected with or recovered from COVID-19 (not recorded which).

The CDR3 nucleotides read TGCGCCAGCAGCCAAGAGTTCAGGGTCAATGAGCAGTTCTTC. Translation gives CASSQEFRVNEQFF. This rearrangement joins TRBV4-1 to TRBJ2-1; D perhaps matches TRBD1 (5 bases). CDR3 length: 14 amino acids. The V gene lost 0 bases and the J gene lost 6 bases, with 9 bases spanning the gap. Germline CDR1 is MGHRA and CDR2 is YSYEKL.

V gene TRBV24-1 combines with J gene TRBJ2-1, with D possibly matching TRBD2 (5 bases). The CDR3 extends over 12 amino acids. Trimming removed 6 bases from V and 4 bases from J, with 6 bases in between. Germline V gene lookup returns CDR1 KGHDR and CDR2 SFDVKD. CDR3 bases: TGTGCCACCAGTCCGGGGTACAATGAGCAGTTCTTC. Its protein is CATSPGYNEQFF.

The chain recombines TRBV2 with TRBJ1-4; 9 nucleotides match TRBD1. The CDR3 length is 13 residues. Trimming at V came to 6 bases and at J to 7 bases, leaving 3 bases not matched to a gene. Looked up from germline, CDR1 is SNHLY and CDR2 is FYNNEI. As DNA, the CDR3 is TGTGCCAGCAGAGAGGACAGGGGTGAAAAACTGTTTTTT. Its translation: CASREDRGEKLFF.

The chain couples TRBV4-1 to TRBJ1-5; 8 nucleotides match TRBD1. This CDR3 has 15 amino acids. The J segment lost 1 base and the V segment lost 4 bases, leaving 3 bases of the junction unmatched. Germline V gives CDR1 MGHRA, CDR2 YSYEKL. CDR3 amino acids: CASSPGQESNQPQHF. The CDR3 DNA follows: TGCGCCAGCAGCCCGGGACAGGAAAGCAATCAGCCCCAGCATTTT.

CDR3 sequence reads: CASSRTGTSLWEQYF. The DNA of the CDR3 is TGTGCCAGCAGCCGAACCGGGACATCGCTTTGGGAGCAGTACTTC. The rearrangement joins TRBV14 to TRBJ2-7, with a weak D call TRBD1 (6 bases). Germline CDR1 and CDR2: SGHDN and FVKESK. The V and J ends lost 4 bases and 7 bases respectively, with 20 bases between them. CDR3 size: 15 residues.

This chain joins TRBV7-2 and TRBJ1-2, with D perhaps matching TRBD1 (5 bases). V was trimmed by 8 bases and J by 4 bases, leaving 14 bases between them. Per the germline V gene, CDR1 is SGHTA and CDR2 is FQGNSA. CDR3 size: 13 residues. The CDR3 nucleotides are TGTGCCAGCGGGGGAGGACGGCTCTATGGCTACACCTTC. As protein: CASGGGRLYGYTF.

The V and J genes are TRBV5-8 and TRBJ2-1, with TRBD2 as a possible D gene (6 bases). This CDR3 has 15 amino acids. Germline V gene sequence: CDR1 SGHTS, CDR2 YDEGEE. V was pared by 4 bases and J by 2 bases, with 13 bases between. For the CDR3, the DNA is TGTGCCAGCAGCGCGGGGACCGCGCCCTACAATGAGCAGTTCTTC. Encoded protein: CASSAGTAPYNEQFF.

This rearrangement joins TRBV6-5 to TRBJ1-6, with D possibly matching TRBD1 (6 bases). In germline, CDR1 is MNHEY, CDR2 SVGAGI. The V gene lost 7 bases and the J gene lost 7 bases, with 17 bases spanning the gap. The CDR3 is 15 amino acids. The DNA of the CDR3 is TGTGCCAGCACCCAACAGGGATCAGGGAATTCACCCCTCCACTTT. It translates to CASTQQGSGNSPLHF.

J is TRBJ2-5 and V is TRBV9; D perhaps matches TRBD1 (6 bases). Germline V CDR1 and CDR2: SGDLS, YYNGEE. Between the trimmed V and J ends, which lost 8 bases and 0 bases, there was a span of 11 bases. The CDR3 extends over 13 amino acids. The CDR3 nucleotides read TGTGCCAGTACACGGGACAACCAAGAGACCCAGTACTTC. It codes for CASTRDNQETQYF.

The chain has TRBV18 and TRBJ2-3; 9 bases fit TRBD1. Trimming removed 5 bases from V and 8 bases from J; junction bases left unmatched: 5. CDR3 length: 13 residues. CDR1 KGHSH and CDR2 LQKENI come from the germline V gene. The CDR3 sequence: CASSSQGASTQYF. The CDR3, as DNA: TGTGCCAGCTCATCACAGGGGGCGAGTACGCAGTATTTT.

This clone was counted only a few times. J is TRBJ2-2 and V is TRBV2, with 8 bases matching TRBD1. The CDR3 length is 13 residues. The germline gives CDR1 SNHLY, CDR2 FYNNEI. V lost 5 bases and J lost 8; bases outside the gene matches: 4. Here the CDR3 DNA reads TGTGCCAGCAGTATTCAGGGGGCGGGGGAGCTGTTTTTT. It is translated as CASSIQGAGELFF.

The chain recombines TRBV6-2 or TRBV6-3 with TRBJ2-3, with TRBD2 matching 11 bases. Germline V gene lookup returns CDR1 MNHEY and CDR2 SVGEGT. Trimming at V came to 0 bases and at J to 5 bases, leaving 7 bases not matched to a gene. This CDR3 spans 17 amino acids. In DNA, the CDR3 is TGTGCCAGCAGTTACTCGTGGCTAGCGGGAGGAGTAGATACGCAGTATTTT. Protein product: CASSYSWLAGGVDTQYF.

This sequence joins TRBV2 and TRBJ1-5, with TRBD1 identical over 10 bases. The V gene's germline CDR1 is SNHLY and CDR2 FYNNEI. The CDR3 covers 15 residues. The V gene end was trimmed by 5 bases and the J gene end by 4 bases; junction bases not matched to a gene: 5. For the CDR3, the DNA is TGTGCCAGCAGTTTGGGACAGGGGTCAAATCAGCCCCAGCATTTT. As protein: CASSLGQGSNQPQHF.

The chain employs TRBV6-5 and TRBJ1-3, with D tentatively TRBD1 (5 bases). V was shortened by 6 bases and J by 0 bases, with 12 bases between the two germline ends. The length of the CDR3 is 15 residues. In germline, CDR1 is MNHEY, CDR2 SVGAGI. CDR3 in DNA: TGTGCCAGCAGACCCGACAGTAACTCTGGAAACACCATATATTTT. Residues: CASRPDSNSGNTIYF.

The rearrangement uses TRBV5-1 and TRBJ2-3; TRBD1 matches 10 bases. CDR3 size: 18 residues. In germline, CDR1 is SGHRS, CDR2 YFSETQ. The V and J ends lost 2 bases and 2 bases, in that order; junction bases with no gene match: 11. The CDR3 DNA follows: TGCGCCAGCAGCTTTCTACCGGGACAGGGGACCTACACAGATACGCAGTATTTT. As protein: CASSFLPGQGTYTDTQYF. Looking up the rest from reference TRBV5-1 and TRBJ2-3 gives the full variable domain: KAGVTQTPRYLIKTRGQQVTLSCSPISGHRSVSWYQQTPGQGLQFLFEYFSETQRNKGNFPGRFSGRQFSNSRSEMNVSTLELGDSALYLCASSFLPGQGTYTDTQYFGPGTRLTVL.

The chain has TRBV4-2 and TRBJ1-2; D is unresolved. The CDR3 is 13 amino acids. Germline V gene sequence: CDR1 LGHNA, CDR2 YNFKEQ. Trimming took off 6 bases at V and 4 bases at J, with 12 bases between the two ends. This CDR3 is CASRGGEFYGYTF. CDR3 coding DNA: TGTGCCAGCAGAGGCGGGGAGTTCTATGGCTACACCTTC.

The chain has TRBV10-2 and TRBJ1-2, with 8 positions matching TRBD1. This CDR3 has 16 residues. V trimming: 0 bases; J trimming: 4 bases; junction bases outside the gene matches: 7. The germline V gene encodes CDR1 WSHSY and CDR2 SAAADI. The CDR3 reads CASSESRQGRVYGYTF. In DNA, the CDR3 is TGCGCCAGCAGTGAGTCCCGACAGGGGAGGGTCTATGGCTACACCTTC.

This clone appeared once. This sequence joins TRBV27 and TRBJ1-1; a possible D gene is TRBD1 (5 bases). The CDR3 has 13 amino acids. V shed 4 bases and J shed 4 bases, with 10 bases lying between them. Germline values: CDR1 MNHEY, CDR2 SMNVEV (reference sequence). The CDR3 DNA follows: TGTGCCAGCAGTTGGACCAGGGCCACTGAAGCTTTCTTT. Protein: CASSWTRATEAFF.

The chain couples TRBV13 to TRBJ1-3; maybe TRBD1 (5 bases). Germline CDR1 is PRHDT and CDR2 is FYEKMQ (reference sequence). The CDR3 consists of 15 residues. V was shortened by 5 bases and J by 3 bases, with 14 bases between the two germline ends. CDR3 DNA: TGTGCCAGCAGCCCGGGACCCGGGGGTGGAAACACCATATATTTT. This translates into CASSPGPGGGNTIYF.

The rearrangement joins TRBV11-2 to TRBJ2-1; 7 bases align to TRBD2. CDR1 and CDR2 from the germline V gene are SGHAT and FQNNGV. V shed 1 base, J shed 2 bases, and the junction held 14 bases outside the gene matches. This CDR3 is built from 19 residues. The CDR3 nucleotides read TGTGCCAGCAGCTTAGCCCACCGGGGGGTGGGAGAGACCTACAATGAGCAGTTCTTC. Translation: CASSLAHRGVGETYNEQFF.

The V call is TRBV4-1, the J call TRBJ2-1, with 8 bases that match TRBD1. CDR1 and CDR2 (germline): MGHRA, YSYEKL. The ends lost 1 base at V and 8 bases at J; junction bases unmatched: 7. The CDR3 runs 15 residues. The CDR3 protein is CASSQGPGGGYEQFF. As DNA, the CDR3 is TGCGCCAGCAGCCAAGGGCCAGGGGGCGGCTATGAGCAGTTCTTC.

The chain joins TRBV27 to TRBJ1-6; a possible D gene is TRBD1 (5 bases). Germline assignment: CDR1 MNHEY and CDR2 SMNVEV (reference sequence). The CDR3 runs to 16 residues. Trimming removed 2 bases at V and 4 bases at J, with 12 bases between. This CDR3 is CASSLAGTLYNSPLHF. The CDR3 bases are TGTGCCAGCAGTTTAGCCGGGACTCTTTATAATTCACCCCTCCACTTT.

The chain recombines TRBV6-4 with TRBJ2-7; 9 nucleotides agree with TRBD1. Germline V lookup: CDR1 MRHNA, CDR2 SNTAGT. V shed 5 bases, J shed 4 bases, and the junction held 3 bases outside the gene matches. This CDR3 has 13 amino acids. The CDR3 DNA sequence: TGTGCCAGCAGTATCGGACAGGGGTACGAGCAGTACTTC. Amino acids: CASSIGQGYEQYF.

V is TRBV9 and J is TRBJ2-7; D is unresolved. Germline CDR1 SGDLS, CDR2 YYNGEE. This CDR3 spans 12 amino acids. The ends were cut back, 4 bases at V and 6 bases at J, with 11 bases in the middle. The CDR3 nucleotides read TGTGCCAGCAGCCCCCGCGGAGCCGAGCAGTACTTC. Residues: CASSPRGAEQYF.

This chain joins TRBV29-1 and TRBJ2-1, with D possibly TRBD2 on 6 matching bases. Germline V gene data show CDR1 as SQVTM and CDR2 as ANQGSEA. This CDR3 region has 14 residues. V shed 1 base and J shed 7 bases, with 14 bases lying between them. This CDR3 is CSVEGLSRGNEQFF. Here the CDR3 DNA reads TGCAGCGTTGAAGGTCTAAGCCGGGGGAATGAGCAGTTCTTC.

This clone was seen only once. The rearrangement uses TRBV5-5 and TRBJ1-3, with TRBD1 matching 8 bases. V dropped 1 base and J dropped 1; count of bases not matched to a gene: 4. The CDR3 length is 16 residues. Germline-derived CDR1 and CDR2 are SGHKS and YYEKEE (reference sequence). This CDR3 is CASSLSQGASGNTIYF. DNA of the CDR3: TGTGCCAGCAGCTTGTCTCAGGGGGCGTCTGGAAACACCATATATTTT.

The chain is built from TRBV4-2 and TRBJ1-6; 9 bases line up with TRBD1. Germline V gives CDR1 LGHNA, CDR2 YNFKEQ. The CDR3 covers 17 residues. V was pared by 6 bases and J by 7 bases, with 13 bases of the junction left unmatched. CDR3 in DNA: TGTGCCAGCAGAGAACGGACAGGGGAACGGCGGAATTCACCCCTCCACTTT. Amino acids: CASRERTGERRNSPLHF.

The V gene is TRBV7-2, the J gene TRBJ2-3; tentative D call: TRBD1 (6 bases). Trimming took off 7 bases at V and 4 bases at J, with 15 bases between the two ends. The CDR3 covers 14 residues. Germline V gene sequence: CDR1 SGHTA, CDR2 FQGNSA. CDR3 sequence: CASTTGLSSDTQYF. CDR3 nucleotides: TGTGCCAGCACGACAGGCCTGAGCTCAGATACGCAGTATTTT.

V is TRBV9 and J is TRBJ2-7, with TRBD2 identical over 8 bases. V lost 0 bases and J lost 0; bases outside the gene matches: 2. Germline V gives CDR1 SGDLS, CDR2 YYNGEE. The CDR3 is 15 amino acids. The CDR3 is CASSVGGTSSYEQYF. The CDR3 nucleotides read TGTGCCAGCAGCGTAGGGGGGACTAGCTCCTACGAGCAGTACTTC. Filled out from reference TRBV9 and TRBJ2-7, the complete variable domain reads DSGVTQTPKHLITATGQRVTLRCSPRSGDLSVYWYQQSLDQGLQFLIQYYNGEERAKGNILERFSAQQFPDLHSELNLSSLELGDSALYFCASSVGGTSSYEQYFGPGTRLTVT.

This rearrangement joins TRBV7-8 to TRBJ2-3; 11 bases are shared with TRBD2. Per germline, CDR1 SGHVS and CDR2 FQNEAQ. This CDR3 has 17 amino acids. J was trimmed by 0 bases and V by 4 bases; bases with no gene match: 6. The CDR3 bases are TGTGCCAGCAGCTCGACCGGGACTAGCGGTAGCACAGATACGCAGTATTTT. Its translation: CASSSTGTSGSTDTQYF.